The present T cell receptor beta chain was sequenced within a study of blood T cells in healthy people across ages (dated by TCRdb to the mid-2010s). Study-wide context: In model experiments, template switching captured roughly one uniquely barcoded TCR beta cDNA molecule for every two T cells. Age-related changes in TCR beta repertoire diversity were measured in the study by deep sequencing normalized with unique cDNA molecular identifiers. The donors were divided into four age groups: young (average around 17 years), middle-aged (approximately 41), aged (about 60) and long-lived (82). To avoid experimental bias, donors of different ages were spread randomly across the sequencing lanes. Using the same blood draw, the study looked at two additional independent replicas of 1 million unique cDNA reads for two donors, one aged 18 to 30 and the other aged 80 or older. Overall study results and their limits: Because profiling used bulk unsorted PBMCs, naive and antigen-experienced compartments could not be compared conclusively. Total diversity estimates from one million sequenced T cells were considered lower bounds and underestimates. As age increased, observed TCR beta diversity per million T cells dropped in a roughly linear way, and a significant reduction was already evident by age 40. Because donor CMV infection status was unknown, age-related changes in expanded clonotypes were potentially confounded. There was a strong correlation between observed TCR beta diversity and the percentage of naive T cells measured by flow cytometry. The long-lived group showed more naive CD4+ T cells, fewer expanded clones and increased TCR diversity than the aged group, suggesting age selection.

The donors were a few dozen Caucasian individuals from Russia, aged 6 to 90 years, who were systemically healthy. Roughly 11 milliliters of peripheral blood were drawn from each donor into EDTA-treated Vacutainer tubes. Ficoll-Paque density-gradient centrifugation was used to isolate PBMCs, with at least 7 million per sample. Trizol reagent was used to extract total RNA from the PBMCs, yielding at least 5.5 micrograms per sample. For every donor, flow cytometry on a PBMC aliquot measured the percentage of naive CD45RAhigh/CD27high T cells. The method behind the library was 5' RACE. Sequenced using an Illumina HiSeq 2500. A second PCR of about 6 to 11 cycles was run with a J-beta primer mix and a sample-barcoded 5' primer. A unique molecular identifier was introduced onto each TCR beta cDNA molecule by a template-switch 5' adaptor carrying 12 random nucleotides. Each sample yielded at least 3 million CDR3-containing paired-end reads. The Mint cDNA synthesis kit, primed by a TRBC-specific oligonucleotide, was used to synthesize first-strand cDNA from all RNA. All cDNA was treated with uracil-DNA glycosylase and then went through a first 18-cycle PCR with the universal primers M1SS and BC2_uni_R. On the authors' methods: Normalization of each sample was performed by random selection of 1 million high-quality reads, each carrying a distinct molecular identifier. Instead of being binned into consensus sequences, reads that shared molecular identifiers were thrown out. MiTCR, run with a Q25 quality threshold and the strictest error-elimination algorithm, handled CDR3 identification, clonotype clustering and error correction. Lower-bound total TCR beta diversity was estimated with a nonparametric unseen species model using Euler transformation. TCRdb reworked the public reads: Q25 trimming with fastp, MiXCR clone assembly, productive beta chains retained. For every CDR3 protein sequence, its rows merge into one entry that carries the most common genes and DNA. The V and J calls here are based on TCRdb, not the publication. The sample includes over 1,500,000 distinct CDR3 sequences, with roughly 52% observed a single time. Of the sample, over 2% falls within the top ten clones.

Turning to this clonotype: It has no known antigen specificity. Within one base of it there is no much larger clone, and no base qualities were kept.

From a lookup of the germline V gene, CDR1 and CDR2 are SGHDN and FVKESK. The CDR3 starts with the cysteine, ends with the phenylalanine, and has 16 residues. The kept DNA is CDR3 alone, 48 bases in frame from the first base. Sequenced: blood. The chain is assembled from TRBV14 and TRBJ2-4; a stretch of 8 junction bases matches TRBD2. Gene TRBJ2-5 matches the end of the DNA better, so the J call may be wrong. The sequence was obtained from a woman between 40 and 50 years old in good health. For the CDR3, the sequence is CASSQGSGLVLETQYF. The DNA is TGTGCCAGCAGCCAAGGATCGGGACTAGTCTTGGAGACCCAGTACTTC.